This T cell receptor beta chain was identified during a study of cytomegalovirus exposure and HLA in healthy donors. Background on the study: A later analysis reported the roughly 120 validation repertoires used the same platform as the approximately 660 first-cohort repertoires.

The donors were part of the 120-subject validation cohort, which stood apart from the roughly 670-subject first cohort. TCRdb's copy holds only in-frame clones and misses some; the assay was immunoSEQ multiplex PCR. The sample lists roughly 150,000 clones, 89% occurring once. Germline lookup yields CDR1 MDHEN and CDR2 SYDVKM. With 5 bases clipped from V and 0 bases from J, the junction kept 7 bases outside the gene matches. This CDR3 comprises 16 residues. Concerning this clone itself: Antigen specificity is unknown.

Overall study results and limits: Among TCR beta chains, those listed as cytomegalovirus-associated numbered more than 150. Rarity characterized most TCR sequences, yet some public TCRs appeared in many donors.

The receptor was derived from a man aged 18 to 29 in good health and CMV-seropositive. Source material: PBMCs. This chain links TRBV28 with TRBJ2-3; 8 positions agree with TRBD1. As DNA, the CDR3 is TGTGCCAGCAGTACGTGGGACAGGACTAGCACAGATACGCAGTATTTT. This translates into CASSTWDRTSTDTQYF.